This T cell receptor beta chain stems from a study of T cells in Graves' hyperthyroidism and ophthalmopathy. At the level of the study: Before treatment of any kind, peripheral blood was taken at initial diagnosis. The study, taken as a whole, reports: Within blood appeared most thyroid clonotypes that had expanded above 0.001.

TCR beta CDR3 regions were amplified from RNA transcripts. First-round RT-PCR with HTBI primers amplified the TCR CDR3 region. From the multiplex PCR reads, TCRdb called clonotypes with MiXCR, one entry per CDR3 protein. The data hold fewer than 750,000 distinct CDR3 sequences, with roughly 14% observed a single time. There are many counts of this clonotype. Its antigen is as yet unknown. In making diagnoses, clinical symptoms, serum thyroxine and TRAb, thyroid ultrasound and orbital computed tomography were all used. PBMCs were sourced from more than 9 ml fresh peripheral blood. V lost 6 bases to trimming and J lost 1 base, with 19 bases between them. Germline V gives CDR1 MNHEY, CDR2 SVGEGT. This CDR3 comprises 17 residues.

The rearrangement uses TRBV6-2 or TRBV6-3 and TRBJ2-4; D gene unclear. The source of this sequence is a woman between 35 and 50 years old with Graves' ophthalmopathy. The sequenced sample was blood. The CDR3 nucleotides are TGTGCCAGCAGACCTCAAACCGGACCCTACGCCAAAAACATTCAGTACTTC. The encoded protein is CASRPQTGPYAKNIQYF.